The clone carrying this T cell receptor beta chain was observed a few times. The antigen is unknown. Antigen-specific CD4+ T cell clonotypes were called by their expansion after viral peptide-pool culture in ViraFEST. CD4+ T cell isolation took place after approximately ten days of culture. Vaccine administered to participants consisted of two doses of either BNT162b2 or mRNA-1273. Cultures of some 2.2 million PBMC per well contained about 11 IU/ml IL-2 plus 10 ug/ml peptides. CDR1 is SGHAT and CDR2 is FQNNGV in the germline V gene. V dropped 5 bases and J dropped 1; count of bases not matched to a gene: 5. This CDR3 region has 15 residues. The data originate from a study of vaccination effects on CD4 cells after COVID-19. Study as a whole: Post-vaccine sampling occurred a median 72 days after the second dose. Study-wide results and limits: The study dataset contains few convalescent patients and includes no early post-infection timepoints.

Libraries were prepared by immunoSEQ multiplex PCR; TCRdb keeps only in-frame clonotypes and omits some of them. Here the sample spans tens of thousands of clones, over 70% being singletons. This TCR was sampled from a human donor who received a COVID-19 vaccine. The chain couples TRBV11-2 to TRBJ1-2, with TRBD1 matching over 9 bases. Sequenced material: CD4+ T cells from PBMCs cultured with HCoV-229E spike peptides, taken after COVID-19 vaccination. CDR3 region: CASSRTGEYNYGYTF. For the CDR3, the DNA is TGTGCCAGCAGCCGGACAGGGGAGTATAACTATGGCTACACCTTC.